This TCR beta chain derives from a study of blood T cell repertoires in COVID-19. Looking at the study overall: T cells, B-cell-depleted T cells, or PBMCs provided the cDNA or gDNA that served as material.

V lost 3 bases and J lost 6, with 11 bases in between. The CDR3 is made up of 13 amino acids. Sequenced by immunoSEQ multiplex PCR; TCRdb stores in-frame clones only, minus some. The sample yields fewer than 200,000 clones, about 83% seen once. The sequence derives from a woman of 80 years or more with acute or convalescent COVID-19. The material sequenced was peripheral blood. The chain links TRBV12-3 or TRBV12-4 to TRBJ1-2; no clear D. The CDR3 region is CASSFVGGNGYTF. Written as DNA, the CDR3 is TGTGCCAGCAGTTTTGTGGGAGGTAATGGCTACACCTTC.